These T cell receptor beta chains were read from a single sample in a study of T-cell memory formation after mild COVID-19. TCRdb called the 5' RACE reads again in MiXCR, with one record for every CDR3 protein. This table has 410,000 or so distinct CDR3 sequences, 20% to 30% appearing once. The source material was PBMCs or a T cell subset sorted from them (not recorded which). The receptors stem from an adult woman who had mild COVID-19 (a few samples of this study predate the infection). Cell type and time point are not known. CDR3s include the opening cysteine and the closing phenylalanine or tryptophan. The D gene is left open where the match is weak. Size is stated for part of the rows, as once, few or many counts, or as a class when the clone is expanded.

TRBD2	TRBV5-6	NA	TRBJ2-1	TGTGCCAGCGGACTGGGAGGGAATGAGCAGTTCTTC	CASGLGGNEQFF
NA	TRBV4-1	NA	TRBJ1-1	TGCGCCAGCAGCCAAGAGGCGGACAGTCCCCTTGAAGCTTTCTTT	CASSQEADSPLEAFF
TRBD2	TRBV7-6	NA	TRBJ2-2	TGTGCCAGCAGCTTAGCGCTAGCGGGGGAACCCAACACCGGGGAGCTGTTTTTT	CASSLALAGEPNTGELFF
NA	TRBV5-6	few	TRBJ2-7	TGTGCCAGCAGCTTGGTCGAATACGAGCAGTACTTC	CASSLVEYEQYF
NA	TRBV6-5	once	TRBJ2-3	TGTGCCAGCAGTTACCGCGGACCGGGATTCACAGATACGCAGTATTTT	CASSYRGPGFTDTQYF
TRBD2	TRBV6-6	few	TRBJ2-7	TGTGCCAGCAGTTACTCACTAGCGGGGAATCACGAGCAGTACTTC	CASSYSLAGNHEQYF
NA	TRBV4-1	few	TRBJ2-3	TGCGCCAGCAGCCAAGAGGGGGGCGGGGGCCCGCGCGATACGCAGTATTTT	CASSQEGGGGPRDTQYF
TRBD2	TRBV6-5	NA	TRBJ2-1	TGTGCCAGCAGGCGGGGGGGCCGAGGTGAGCAGTTCTTC	CASRRGGRGEQFF
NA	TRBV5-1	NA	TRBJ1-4	TGCGCCAGCAGCCAGGGGAGGGGGACTAATGAAAAACTGTTTTTT	CASSQGRGTNEKLFF
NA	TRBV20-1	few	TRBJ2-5	TGCAGTGCTAGAGATCCCCAGGGGGGAGGGGAGACCCAGTACTTC	CSARDPQGGGETQYF
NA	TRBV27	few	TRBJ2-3	TGTGCCAGCAGTTCGCCAGATACGCAGTATTTT	CASSSPDTQYF
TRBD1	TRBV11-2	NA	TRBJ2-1	TGTGCCAGCAGTCCCGGGACAGCCGATGAGCAGTTCTTC	CASSPGTADEQFF
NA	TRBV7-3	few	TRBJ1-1	TGTGCCAGCAGCTTCCACACAGACACTGAAGCTTTCTTT	CASSFHTDTEAFF
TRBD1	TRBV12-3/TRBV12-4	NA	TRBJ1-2	TGTGCCAGCACCAAAAGGGACAGGGGATTTAATGGCTACACCTTC	CASTKRDRGFNGYTF
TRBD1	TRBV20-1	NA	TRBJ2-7	TGCAGTGCTAGACGCCGGGACAGGAGCGAGCAGTACTTC	CSARRRDRSEQYF
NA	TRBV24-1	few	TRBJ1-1	TGTGCCACCAGCCAGGGAAGTGGGGTGAACACTGAAGCTTTCTTT	CATSQGSGVNTEAFF
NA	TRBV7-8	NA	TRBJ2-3	TGTGCCAGCAGCTTAGAACGGCCAGGGCCTGAGTTT	CASSLERPGPEF
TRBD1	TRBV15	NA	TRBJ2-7	TGTGCCACCAGCAGGGACAGGTTCTACGAGCAGTACTTC	CATSRDRFYEQYF
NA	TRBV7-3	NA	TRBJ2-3	TGTGCCAGCAGTAATATAGGGGGGGATACGCAGTATTTT	CASSNIGGDTQYF
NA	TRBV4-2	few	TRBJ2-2	TGTGCCAGCAGCCCAGGGTCCACTAGGCCCCACGGGGAGCTGTTTTTT	CASSPGSTRPHGELFF
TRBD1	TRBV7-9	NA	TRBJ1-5	TGTGCCAGCAGCTTAGCGCGAATGGGACAGGGGGCGCGTCGGTTTCAGCCCCAGCATTTT	CASSLARMGQGARRFQPQHF
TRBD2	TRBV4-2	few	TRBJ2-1	TGTGCCAGCAGCCACAAGGGACTAGCGGCCTACAATGAGCAGTTCTTC	CASSHKGLAAYNEQFF
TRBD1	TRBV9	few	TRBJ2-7	TGTGCCAGCAGCGTGGGGACAGGGACCGAGCAGTACTTC	CASSVGTGTEQYF
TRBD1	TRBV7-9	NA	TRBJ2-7	TGTGCCAGCAGCTCGCCGGGACAGGAGGCCTACGAGCAGTACTTC	CASSSPGQEAYEQYF
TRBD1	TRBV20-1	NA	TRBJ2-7	TGCAGTGCTAGTGATACCGGGACAGGAGCCTCCTACGAGCAGTACTTC	CSASDTGTGASYEQYF
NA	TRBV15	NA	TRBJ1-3	TGTGCCACCAGCAGGGACCTCTCTGGAAACACCATATATTTT	CATSRDLSGNTIYF
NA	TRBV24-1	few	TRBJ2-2	TGTGCCACCAGTGACCCGGACGGGCTAAACGGGGAGCTGTTTTTT	CATSDPDGLNGELFF
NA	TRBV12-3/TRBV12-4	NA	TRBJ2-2	TGTGCCAGCAATGGGGACTGGGTTAACACCGGGGAGCTGTTTTTT	CASNGDWVNTGELFF
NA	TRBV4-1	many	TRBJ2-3	TGCGCCAGCAGCCAAGAAGGGGATACGCAGTATTTT	CASSQEGDTQYF
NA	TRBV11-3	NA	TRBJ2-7	TGTGCCAGCAGCTTAGATAAGACCGGGACCTACGAGCAGTACTTC	CASSLDKTGTYEQYF
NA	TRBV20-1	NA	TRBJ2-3	TGCAGTGCTGCACCGGGACTTAGCACAGATACGCAGTATTTT	CSAAPGLSTDTQYF
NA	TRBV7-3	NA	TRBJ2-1	TGTGCCAGCAGCTCGACCCCCGGTATTCAGGCTAATGAGCAGTTCTTC	CASSSTPGIQANEQFF
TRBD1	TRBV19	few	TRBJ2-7	TGTGCCAGTAGTATCTCGGGACAGGGTTCCTACGAGCAGTACTTC	CASSISGQGSYEQYF
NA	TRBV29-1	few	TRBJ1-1	TGCAGCGTTGAAAGAGCAGGGCAAGGGACTGAAGCTTTCTTT	CSVERAGQGTEAFF
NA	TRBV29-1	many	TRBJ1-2	TGCAGCGTTGGGGGCTACACCTTC	CSVGGYTF
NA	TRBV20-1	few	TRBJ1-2	TGCAGTGCTAGAGTGGTAGGGCAGAACTATGGCTACACCTTC	CSARVVGQNYGYTF
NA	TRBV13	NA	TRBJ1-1	TGTGCCAGCAGCTTACGACGAGCAGGACGCGCTGAAGCTTTCTTT	CASSLRRAGRAEAFF
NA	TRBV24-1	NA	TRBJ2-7	TGTGCCAATTCTGGACACATCAGTTCCTACGAGCAGTACTTC	CANSGHISSYEQYF
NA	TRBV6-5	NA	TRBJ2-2	TGTGCCAGCACCCTAACTACAGGAAGGGGCACCGGGGAGCTGTTTTTT	CASTLTTGRGTGELFF
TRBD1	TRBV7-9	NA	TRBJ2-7	TGTGCCAGCAGCACCTCCGGGACAGGCGCCTACGAGCAGTACTTC	CASSTSGTGAYEQYF
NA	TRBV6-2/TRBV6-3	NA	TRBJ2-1	TGTGCCAGCAGTAGAACAGGGACCCATGAGCAGTTCTTC	CASSRTGTHEQFF
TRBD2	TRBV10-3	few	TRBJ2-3	TGTGCCTCAGGGACTAGTCTGAACTCCAATACGCAGTATTTT	CASGTSLNSNTQYF
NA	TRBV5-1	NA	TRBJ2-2	TGCGCCAGCAGCCTCCGTGCGCTGGGGGCCACCTCCGGGGAGCTGTTTTTT	CASSLRALGATSGELFF
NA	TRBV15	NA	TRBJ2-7	TGTGCCACCAGCAGAGATCTGGAGGGACTGGGGGAGCAGTACTTC	CATSRDLEGLGEQYF
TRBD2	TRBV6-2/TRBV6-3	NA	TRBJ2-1	TGTGCCAGCAGTACGGGACTAATTTACAATGAGCAGTTCTTC	CASSTGLIYNEQFF